The 21 T cell receptor beta chains reported below all come from one sample, sequenced in a study of shared clonotypes between healthy human individuals. Some clones are missing from TCRdb's copy, which holds only in-frame ones; the method was immunoSEQ multiplex PCR. The sample includes under 150,000 clones, about 70% of them seen just once. The sequencing input was memory CD8+ T cells sorted from blood. Subset: CD45RO+ cells pooled with CCR7-negative TemRA cells. The receptor source for this set is a woman aged 25 to 45 in good health.

The V call is TRBV5-1, the J call TRBJ2-7; D is uncertain. The CDR3 spans 13 residues. Trimming stripped 4 bases from V and 5 bases from J, with 13 bases between. In germline, CDR1 is SGHRS, CDR2 YFSETQ. The CDR3 region is CASSPAGLDEQYF. Written as DNA, the CDR3 is TGCGCCAGCAGCCCGGCAGGTTTAGACGAGCAGTACTTC.

V gene TRBV27 combines with J gene TRBJ2-7; TRBD1 matches 8 bases. The CDR3 has 16 residues. Germline assignment: CDR1 MNHEY and CDR2 SMNVEV (reference sequence). V shed 2 bases and J 7 bases; nucleotides not matched to a gene: 13. CDR3 protein: CASSLRTGSFGGEQYF. Written as DNA, the CDR3 is TGTGCCAGCAGTTTACGGACAGGGTCATTTGGGGGGGAGCAGTACTTC.

The genes are TRBV30 and TRBJ2-1; the D is unclear. CDR3 length: 14 residues. V dropped 0 bases and J dropped 7 bases, with 13 bases sitting between them. Germline values: CDR1 GTSNPN, CDR2 SVGIG (reference sequence). CDR3 sequence (DNA): TGTGCCTGGAGTGTAAAGTTTAGAAGGAATGAGCAGTTCTTC. Translated, it gives CAWSVKFRRNEQFF.

This clone is labeled medium-sized. The J gene is TRBJ1-3, the V gene TRBV14; the D is unclear. Trimming cost V 2 bases and J 4 bases, with 3 bases left between them. Germline loops: CDR1 SGHDN, CDR2 FVKESK. This CDR3 has 12 residues. The CDR3, as DNA: TGTGCCAGCAGCCAATGGGGAAACACCATATATTTT. It encodes CASSQWGNTIYF.

The V gene is TRBV6-6, the J gene TRBJ2-1; 14 nucleotides match TRBD2. The CDR3 spans 16 residues. Germline CDR1 reads MNHNY; CDR2 reads SVGAGI (reference sequence). Trimming removed 5 bases from V and 2 bases from J; junction bases left unmatched: 2. The CDR3 DNA reads as TGTGCCAGCAGTCTGACTAGCGGGAGGGCCTACAATGAGCAGTTCTTC. Its protein product is CASSLTSGRAYNEQFF.

CDR3 nucleotide sequence: TGTGCCAGTAGTGCTAGCGATACCTACGAGCAGTACTTC. Protein product: CASSASDTYEQYF. V gene TRBV19 combines with J gene TRBJ2-7; weak D call: TRBD2 (6 bases). From germline, CDR1 is LNHDA and CDR2 SQIVND (reference sequence). V gave up 5 bases and J gave up 2 bases, with 10 bases separating them. The CDR3 runs 13 residues.

The chain uses TRBV25-1 and TRBJ2-2; 9 bases are shared with TRBD1. CDR3 size: 15 residues. Germline V lookup: CDR1 MGHDK, CDR2 SYGVNS. The V and J ends lost 6 bases and 3 bases, in that order; junction bases with no gene match: 5. The CDR3 DNA is TGTGCCAGCAGAGCGACAGGGGGTGACACCGGGGAGCTGTTTTTT. Residues: CASRATGGDTGELFF.

This clone was counted a few times. The chain carries TRBV6-1 and TRBJ1-3; TRBD1 aligns across 8 bases. The CDR3 length is 17 residues. V lost 2 bases, J lost 3 bases, and 9 bases stayed unmatched. Germline assignment: CDR1 MNHNS and CDR2 SASEGT. CDR3 sequence (DNA): TGTGCCAGCAGTGAATGGTCAGGGGGCGAGTTTGGAAACACCATATATTTT. Translating it yields CASSEWSGGEFGNTIYF.

This chain connects TRBV13 to TRBJ1-1; no clear D gene. Germline CDR1 reads PRHDT; CDR2 reads FYEKMQ (reference sequence). Trimming removed 5 bases from V and 5 bases from J, with 6 bases in between. CDR3 length: 11 residues. The CDR3 nucleotides read TGTGCCAGCAGCCCCGGGACTGAAGCTTTCTTT. Translation gives CASSPGTEAFF. Looking up the rest from reference TRBV13 and TRBJ1-1 gives the full variable domain: AAGVIQSPRHLIKEKRETATLKCYPIPRHDTVYWYQQGPGQDPQFLISFYEKMQSDKGSIPDRFSAQQFSDYHSELNMSSLELGDSALYFCASSPGTEAFFGQGTRLTVV.

This clone ranks as medium-sized (0.01 to 0.1%). The chain recombines TRBV2 with TRBJ1-6; D unclear. The CDR3 contains 15 residues. Germline CDR1 reads SNHLY; CDR2 reads FYNNEI. V lost 7 bases, J lost 0 bases, and 10 bases lay in between. The CDR3 coding sequence is TGTGCCAGCAACCGGCCGAGCTCCTATAATTCACCCCTCCACTTT. It translates to CASNRPSSYNSPLHF.

The chain combines TRBV27 with TRBJ2-5, with D possibly TRBD1 on 6 matching bases. The J call may be wrong; the DNA end is better matched by TRBJ2-7. CDR3 length: 12 amino acids. CDR1 and CDR2 (germline): MNHEY, SMNVEV (reference sequence). CDR3 nucleotide sequence: TGTGCCAGCAGTTCTGGACAGAACGAGCAGTACTTC. It translates to CASSSGQNEQYF.

At least ten counts were recorded for this clone. The CDR3 sequence: CASSFFGNSGHSYEQYF. The CDR3 DNA follows: TGTGCCAGCAGCTTCTTCGGTAATAGCGGCCACTCCTACGAGCAGTACTTC. The chain recombines TRBV5-4 with TRBJ2-7; possibly TRBD2 for D (6 bases). Germline lookup yields CDR1 SGHNT and CDR2 YYREEE (reference sequence). This CDR3 is 17 amino acids long. V shed 2 bases and J shed 0 bases, with 18 bases lying between them.

V and J are TRBV4-1 and TRBJ1-3, with a weak D call TRBD1 (5 bases). Germline V CDR1 and CDR2: MGHRA, YSYEKL. Between the trimmed V and J ends, which lost 0 bases and 4 bases, there was a span of 13 bases. The CDR3 extends over 16 amino acids. In DNA, the CDR3 is TGCGCCAGCAGCCAAGAATCTTTCCAGGGCGGAAACACCATATATTTT. Translation: CASSQESFQGGNTIYF.

This clone appeared many times. Other nucleotide sequences in the sample specify the same CDR3. This chain uses TRBV9 with TRBJ2-5; D unclear. The CDR3 has 14 residues. CDR1 is SGDLS, CDR2 YYNGEE, per germline. Trimming cost V 0 bases and J 1 base, with 7 bases left between them. The CDR3 DNA sequence: TGTGCCAGCAGCGTAGGGGGAACCCAAGAGACCCAGTACTTC. This sequence encodes CASSVGGTQETQYF.

V usage is TRBV6-5 and J usage is TRBJ2-3, with a tentative D call TRBD2 (5 bases). V lost 0 bases and J 2 bases, leaving 12 bases between the germline ends. There are 16 residues in the CDR3. Germline V gene data show CDR1 as MNHEY and CDR2 as SVGAGI. The chain's CDR3 is CASSYSRVTLTDTQYF. The CDR3 nucleotides are TGTGCCAGCAGTTACTCGAGGGTGACACTCACAGATACGCAGTATTTT.

The chain uses TRBV2 and TRBJ2-1; either TRBD1 or TRBD2 may supply D (6 bases each). The length of the CDR3 is 12 residues. V lost 6 bases and J lost 9, with 12 bases in between. CDR1 and CDR2 from the germline V gene are SNHLY and FYNNEI. CDR3 nucleotide sequence: TGTGCCAGCAGGGGCTGGGGGGCTGAGCAGTTCTTC. This gives the protein CASRGWGAEQFF.

The rearrangement links TRBV2 to TRBJ2-7; D gene ambiguous. The CDR3 runs to 11 residues. V lost 5 bases and J 6 bases, leaving 8 bases between the germline ends. The germline V gene encodes CDR1 SNHLY and CDR2 FYNNEI. CDR3 sequence: CASSPSREQYF. CDR3 sequence (DNA): TGTGCCAGCAGTCCGTCCCGCGAGCAGTACTTC.

This clone was counted only a few times. The V gene is TRBV5-4, the J gene TRBJ1-1, with 7 bases identical to TRBD1. Trimming at V came to 1 base and at J to 1 base, leaving 7 bases not matched to a gene. The germline V gene has CDR1 SGHNT and CDR2 YYREEE (reference sequence). The CDR3 sequence is 16 residues long. CDR3 amino acids: CASSLQNRGENTEAFF. Here the CDR3 DNA reads TGTGCCAGCAGCTTGCAAAACAGGGGAGAGAACACTGAAGCTTTCTTT.

This clone was observed a handful of times. V gene TRBV6-5 combines with J gene TRBJ2-7; the D gene could be TRBD1 or TRBD2 (5 bases each). Germline V gene data show CDR1 as MNHEY and CDR2 as SVGAGI. V was shortened by 2 bases and J by 4 bases, with 15 bases between the two germline ends. The CDR3 spans 15 residues. As DNA, the CDR3 is TGTGCCAGCAGTTACACGGGTTGGGGGTCGTACGAGCAGTACTTC. It translates to CASSYTGWGSYEQYF.

CDR3 bases: TGTGCCAGCTCAGAGACTAGCGGGAGTCGAACCGGGGAGCTGTTTTTT. It encodes CASSETSGSRTGELFF. V usage is TRBV18 and J usage is TRBJ2-2; TRBD2 matches at 12 bases. CDR1 KGHSH and CDR2 LQKENI come from the germline V gene. V shed 5 bases and J 5 bases; nucleotides not matched to a gene: 6. CDR3 length equals 16 residues. Drawing the rest from reference TRBV18 and TRBJ2-2, the complete variable domain is NAGVMQNPRHLVRRRGQEARLRCSPMKGHSHVYWYRQLPEEGLKFMVYLQKENIIDESGMPKERFSAEFPKEGPSILRIQQVVRGDSAAYFCASSETSGSRTGELFFGEGSRLTVL.

This chain uses TRBV11-2 with TRBJ1-1; unclear D gene. V shed 0 bases and J shed 0 bases, with 11 bases lying between them. The CDR3 contains 16 residues. Per germline, CDR1 SGHAT and CDR2 FQNNGV. CDR3 protein: CASSLDNWVMNTEAFF. As DNA, the CDR3 is TGTGCCAGCAGCTTAGATAATTGGGTTATGAACACTGAAGCTTTCTTT.